This T cell receptor (beta chain) originates from a study of immune cell composition in non-small cell lung cancer. Background on the study: Tumours were mainly lung adenocarcinoma or squamous cell carcinoma.

TCRdb's copy holds only in-frame clones and misses some; the assay was immunoSEQ multiplex PCR. This sample has about 7,600 clones, with 60% to 80% found just once. V dropped 7 bases and J dropped 3; count of bases not matched to a gene: 5. Germline values: CDR1 MDHEN, CDR2 SYDVKM. CDR3 length: 14 amino acids. Genomic DNA came from frozen unsorted single-cell suspensions. The TCR sequence derives from a human donor with non-small cell lung cancer. This chain joins TRBV28 and TRBJ2-5, with 10 bases fitting TRBD1. The sample consisted of lung tumor tissue. CDR3 region: CASTSGTGEETQYF. CDR3 nucleotide sequence: TGTGCCAGCACCTCTGGGACAGGGGAAGAGACCCAGTACTTC.